The rows below give T cell receptor beta chains drawn from one sample of a study of identifying expanded T cells in peripheral blood. TCRdb's copy holds only in-frame clones and misses some; the assay was immunoSEQ multiplex PCR. The data hold approximately 85,000 clones, with just under 85% observed a single time. The material sequenced was blood. Every receptor here comes from a person aged 18 to 69 in good health. CDR3s include the opening cysteine and the closing phenylalanine or tryptophan. D genes are given only for firm matches. The size of a clone is reported for some rows only, either as once, few or many, or as a class for expanded clones.

v_gene: TRBV7-2
d_gene: TRBD1
j_gene: TRBJ2-7
abundance: NA
CDR3aa: CASRRDRGVSYEQYF
CDR3nt: TGTGCCAGCAGGCGGGACAGGGGGGTTTCCTACGAGCAGTACTTC

v_gene: TRBV18
d_gene: NA
j_gene: TRBJ1-5
abundance: few
CDR3aa: CASSPAQPQPQHF
CDR3nt: TGTGCCAGCTCACCAGCCCAGCCCCAGCCCCAGCATTTT

v_gene: TRBV27
d_gene: NA
j_gene: TRBJ1-1
abundance: NA
CDR3aa: CASSPLGGAWAFF
CDR3nt: TGTGCCAGCAGTCCTCTGGGAGGGGCCTGGGCTTTCTTT

v_gene: TRBV2
d_gene: NA
j_gene: TRBJ1-1
abundance: once
CDR3aa: CASSRTVYTEAFF
CDR3nt: TGTGCCAGCAGTCGGACCGTTTACACTGAAGCTTTCTTT

v_gene: TRBV5-8
d_gene: NA
j_gene: TRBJ2-7
abundance: NA
CDR3aa: CASSVGTGLHEQYF
CDR3nt: TGTGCCAGCAGCGTCGGGACGGGCCTCCACGAGCAGTACTTC

v_gene: TRBV5-4
d_gene: NA
j_gene: TRBJ2-7
abundance: NA
CDR3aa: CASSRDNYYEQYF
CDR3nt: TGTGCCAGCAGCCGGGACAACTACTACGAGCAGTACTTC

v_gene: TRBV9
d_gene: NA
j_gene: TRBJ1-3
abundance: NA
CDR3aa: CASSVGSSGNTIYF
CDR3nt: TGTGCCAGCAGCGTAGGTAGCAGTGGAAACACCATATATTTT

v_gene: TRBV6-5
d_gene: NA
j_gene: TRBJ2-2
abundance: NA
CDR3aa: CASSYSKARDTGELFF
CDR3nt: TGTGCCAGCAGTTACTCGAAAGCTCGCGACACCGGGGAGCTGTTTTTT

v_gene: TRBV7-2
d_gene: NA
j_gene: TRBJ1-2
abundance: NA
CDR3aa: CASSLVSDSNYGYTF
CDR3nt: TGTGCCAGCAGCTTAGTGTCGGACAGTAACTATGGCTACACCTTC

v_gene: TRBV14
d_gene: NA
j_gene: TRBJ1-3
abundance: NA
CDR3aa: CASSQDLPGVGNTIYF
CDR3nt: TGTGCCAGCAGCCAAGACCTACCCGGGGTCGGAAACACCATATATTTT

v_gene: TRBV7-7
d_gene: NA
j_gene: TRBJ1-4
abundance: NA
CDR3aa: CASSLDMGEKLFF
CDR3nt: TGTGCTAGCAGCTTAGACATGGGAGAAAAACTGTTTTTT

v_gene: TRBV25-1
d_gene: NA
j_gene: TRBJ2-7
abundance: NA
CDR3aa: CASSDSGGFSYEQYF
CDR3nt: TGTGCCAGCAGTGATTCCGGGGGATTCAGCTACGAGCAGTACTTC

v_gene: TRBV28
d_gene: NA
j_gene: TRBJ1-4
abundance: NA
CDR3aa: CASSYFYGEATNEKLFF
CDR3nt: TGTGCCAGCAGTTATTTCTATGGGGAGGCAACTAATGAAAAACTGTTTTTT

v_gene: TRBV2
d_gene: NA
j_gene: TRBJ2-1
abundance: NA
CDR3aa: CASSDPYTGSYNEQFF
CDR3nt: TGTGCCAGCAGTGATCCCTACACAGGGTCGTACAATGAGCAGTTCTTC